This T cell receptor (beta chain) was found in a study of blood T cells in healthy people across ages. Per the germline V gene, CDR1 is DFQATT and CDR2 is SNEGSKA (reference sequence). The CDR3 has 18 amino acids. Trimming took off 3 bases at V and 6 bases at J, with 29 bases between the two ends. It was with a sample-barcoded 5' primer and a J-beta primer mix that a second PCR of about 6 to 12 cycles was run. TCRdb recomputed calls from the 5' RACE reads with MiXCR, one row per CDR3 protein. The sample lists 800,000 or so distinct CDR3 sequences; about 46% were seen once. The sample, about 9.2 milliliters of peripheral blood, was drawn from each donor.

V is TRBV20-1 and J is TRBJ1-1; TRBD1 is a possible D gene (5 bases). The receptor was isolated from an elderly man in good health. The sample consisted of blood. The CDR3: CSARGVNRREGLRPEAFF. CDR3 bases: TGCAGTGCTAGGGGGGTGAACCGCAGGGAGGGTTTGCGTCCTGAAGCTTTCTTT.